This record looks at one TCR beta chain sequence and its context. Its antigen remains unidentified. The record originates from a study of PD-1 blockade in classical Hodgkin lymphoma. Libraries were prepared by immunoSEQ multiplex PCR; TCRdb keeps only in-frame clonotypes and omits some of them. The sample consists of approximately 24,000 clones, about 80% of them appearing once. Time point of the sample: cycle 4 day 1 (C4D1), after 5 to 7 weeks of nivolumab. Patients all relapsed after autologous stem cell transplantation, and there was variation in brentuximab vedotin exposure. Study-wide points: CD4+ TCR diversity climbed significantly by C4D1, unlike CD8+ TCR diversity. Those starting nivolumab under 1 year post-ASCT were excluded. Relapsed/refractory patients reportedly had the lowest baseline TCR diversity, below newly diagnosed patients, who were below healthy donors. Lower baseline TCR diversity marked trial partial responders and progressors.

This CDR3 is 17 amino acids long. Germline values: CDR1 KGHSH, CDR2 LQKENI. The V end was cut by 5 bases, the J end by 4 bases, with 24 bases between. The TCR was taken from a human donor with classical Hodgkin lymphoma. Sequenced here: peripheral blood mononuclear cells (PBMCs), sampled before the fourth cycle of nivolumab. V usage is TRBV18 and J usage is TRBJ2-7; tentatively, D is TRBD1 or TRBD2 (5 bases each). CDR3 nucleotides: TGTGCCAGCTCAATTACCGGGGCCACCTTTCCCGGTTACGAGCAGTACTTC. Translation: CASSITGATFPGYEQYF. Drawing the rest from reference TRBV18 and TRBJ2-7, the complete variable domain is NAGVMQNPRHLVRRRGQEARLRCSPMKGHSHVYWYRQLPEEGLKFMVYLQKENIIDESGMPKERFSAEFPKEGPSILRIQQVVRGDSAAYFCASSITGATFPGYEQYFGPGTRLTVT.